The subject of this entry is one TCR beta chain. The data were taken from a study of OX40 agonist ivuxolimab in advanced cancers. TCRdb's copy holds only in-frame clones and misses some; the assay was immunoSEQ multiplex PCR. There are approximately 92,000 clones in the sample; 94% occur only once, and about 0.18% lies in the top ten. The sequence came from an adult with an advanced solid tumor such as melanoma, head and neck, liver or kidney cancer. Here the sequenced sample was CD4+ or CD8+ T cells sorted from blood, taken in a trial of the OX40 agonist ivuxolimab.

DNA of the CDR3: TGTGCCAGCAGCTCCTGGGACATCTCGGACTACACCTTC. Protein product: CASSSWDISDYTF. The chain links TRBV5-5 to TRBJ1-2, with a tentative D call TRBD1 (6 bases). V lost 3 bases and J lost 10, with 16 bases in between. Germline CDR1 SGHKS, CDR2 YYEKEE (reference sequence). The CDR3 sequence is 13 residues long.